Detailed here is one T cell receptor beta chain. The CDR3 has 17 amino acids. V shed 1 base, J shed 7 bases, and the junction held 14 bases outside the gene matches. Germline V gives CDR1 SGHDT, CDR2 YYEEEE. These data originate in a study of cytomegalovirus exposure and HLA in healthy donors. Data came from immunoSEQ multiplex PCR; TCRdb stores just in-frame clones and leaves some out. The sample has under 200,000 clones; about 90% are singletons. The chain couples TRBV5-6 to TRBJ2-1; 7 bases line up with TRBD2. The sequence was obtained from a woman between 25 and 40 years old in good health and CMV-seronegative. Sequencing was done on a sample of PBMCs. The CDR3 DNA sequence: TGTGCCAGCAGCTTGCTCCTAGCGGCGGGAGTTTCGAATGAGCAGTTCTTC. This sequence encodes CASSLLLAAGVSNEQFF.